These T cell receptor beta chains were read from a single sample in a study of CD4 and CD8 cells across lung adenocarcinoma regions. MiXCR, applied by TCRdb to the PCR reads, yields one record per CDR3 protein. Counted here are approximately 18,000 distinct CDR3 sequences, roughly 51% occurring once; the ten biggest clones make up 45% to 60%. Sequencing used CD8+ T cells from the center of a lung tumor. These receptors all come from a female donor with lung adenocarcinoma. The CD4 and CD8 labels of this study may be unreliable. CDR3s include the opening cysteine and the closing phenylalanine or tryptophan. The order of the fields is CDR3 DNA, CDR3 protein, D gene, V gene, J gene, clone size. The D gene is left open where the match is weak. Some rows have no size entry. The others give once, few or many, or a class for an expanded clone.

TGTGCTAGCAGTGGGGGACTCGGGGGCCGGCTCCCAGATACCCAGTACTTC	CASSGGLGGRLPDTQYF	-	TRBV6-1	TRBJ2-5	-
TGTGCCAGCAGCCCCCGAAGCGGCGGGGTCACCGGGGAGCTGTTTTTT	CASSPRSGGVTGELFF	-	TRBV7-2	TRBJ2-2	many
TGCAGTGCTCCAGGAGACTCTGGAAACACCATATATTTT	CSAPGDSGNTIYF	-	TRBV20-1	TRBJ1-3	-
TGCGCCAGCAGCCAAGATCTAGGACTAGCGGGAGTCAGTGAGACCCAGTACTTC	CASSQDLGLAGVSETQYF	TRBD2	TRBV4-1	TRBJ2-5	-
TGCGCCAGCAGCCAAGACAGGAGTAGCTCCTACGAGCAGTACTTC	CASSQDRSSSYEQYF	-	TRBV4-1	TRBJ2-7	-
TGTGCCCACAAGGGGGGAGAAAACACCGGGGAGCTGTTTTTT	CAHKGGENTGELFF	-	TRBV6-2/TRBV6-3	TRBJ2-2	few
TGTGCCAGCAGTGAACGTTGGCAGGGGATCCCCGGCTCCTACGAGCAGTACTTC	CASSERWQGIPGSYEQYF	-	TRBV6-1	TRBJ2-7	many
TGTGCCAGCAGTCCCCGGGACAATGTCTACAATGAGCAGTTCTTC	CASSPRDNVYNEQFF	-	TRBV27	TRBJ2-1	many
TGTGCCAGCAGCTTAGTGGGGGACGAGCAGTACTTT	CASSLVGDEQYF	-	TRBV7-2	TRBJ1-6	-
TGTGCCAGCAGTGAAGGGACCGCCGGGGAGCAGTTTTTT	CASSEGTAGEQFF	-	TRBV6-1	TRBJ2-2	once
TGTGCCAGCAGCTTAACGACTTCCCCGGCGTGGAGCGATCCTAGCACAGATACGCAGTATTTT	CASSLTTSPAWSDPSTDTQYF	-	TRBV7-2	TRBJ2-3	-
TGTGCCGCGGGGAAAGGGGGACGAGCGACAGAGACCCAGTATTTC	CAAGKGGRATETQYF	-	TRBV6-1	TRBJ2-5	-
TGCGCCAGCAGCCCCGGACTAGCGGGAGTAGATACGCAGTATTTT	CASSPGLAGVDTQYF	TRBD2	TRBV4-1	TRBJ2-3	many
TGTGCCAGCGGGGAGCCTGGGGGGGGGGCCCCAGAGACGCAGTACTTT	CASGEPGGGAPETQYF	-	TRBV6-1	TRBJ2-3	-
TGTGCCAGCAGTAGCCGGACTATCGGGGGCACAGATACGCAGTATTTT	CASSSRTIGGTDTQYF	-	TRBV6-1	TRBJ2-3	-
TGCAGCGTCGGGCTAGCGGGAGGCAATGAGCAGTTCTTC	CSVGLAGGNEQFF	TRBD2	TRBV29-1	TRBJ2-1	-
TGTGCCAGCGGGGGAGGCAGGGAGAACACCGGGGAGCTGTTTTTT	CASGGGRENTGELFF	-	TRBV6-1	TRBJ2-2	medium-sized
TGTGCCAGCAGTATCGGGACGAGCCGTAACAAAAACACTCAGTACTTC	CASSIGTSRNKNTQYF	-	TRBV6-1	TRBJ2-4	-
TGTGCCAGCAGGGCGCGCGGGGGCAGGGACCAAGAGACGCAGTATTTT	CASRARGGRDQETQYF	-	TRBV6-1	TRBJ2-3	-
TGTGCCAGCAGGATGGCGGGAGGGCCAAGCGATGAGCAGTTCTTC	CASRMAGGPSDEQFF	TRBD2	TRBV6-1	TRBJ2-1	medium-sized
TGTGCCAGCAGCTTCACAGGGGTGCCTGAGCAGTTCTTC	CASSFTGVPEQFF	TRBD1	TRBV7-2	TRBJ2-1	few
TGTGCCAGCAGTCCCCGCCGAGGGAGTTCAGAGACCCAGTACTTC	CASSPRRGSSETQYF	-	TRBV27	TRBJ2-5	many
TGTGCCAGCAGCGTACAGGGAGCTAGCACAGATACGCAGTATTTT	CASSVQGASTDTQYF	-	TRBV6-1	TRBJ2-3	-
TGTGCCAGCAGCCAAGATTGGGGATTGGGAGGGGAGCAGTACTTC	CASSQDWGLGGEQYF	TRBD2	TRBV14	TRBJ2-7	-
TGTGCCAGCAGCTTAGTTGACGGCCTCTCCTACAATGAGCAGTTCTTC	CASSLVDGLSYNEQFF	-	TRBV7-2	TRBJ2-1	many
TGCGCCAGCGTCTCGGGACTGGGAGCCAAAAATACTCAGTACTTC	CASVSGLGAKNTQYF	-	TRBV4-1	TRBJ2-4	-
TGTGCCAGCAGAGGACAGGGAGTCCATGAGCAGTTCTTC	CASRGQGVHEQFF	TRBD1	TRBV6-4	TRBJ2-1	-
TGTGCCAGCAGTTACTCCGAGGCGTCGGGAATAAGCGAAAAACTGTTTTTT	CASSYSEASGISEKLFF	-	TRBV6-5	TRBJ1-4	few
TGTGCCAGCAGCCAAGATCCCTACCGGGACGAGCAGTACTTC	CASSQDPYRDEQYF	-	TRBV4-2	TRBJ2-7	-
TGTGCCAGCAGCGAACTAGCGGGGGTCGAGCAGTACTTC	CASSELAGVEQYF	TRBD2	TRBV6-2/TRBV6-3	TRBJ2-7	many
TGTGGCATCTCGGGGCTGGGACGCAAAGATACTCAGTATTTT	CGISGLGRKDTQYF	-	TRBV6-8	TRBJ2-3	-
TGTGCCAGCAGTTACTCACAGGGGGCTAACACAGATACGCAGTATTTT	CASSYSQGANTDTQYF	TRBD1	TRBV6-5	TRBJ2-3	medium-sized
TGCGCCAGCAGTGCCCAGACCTACAATGAGCAGTTCTTC	CASSAQTYNEQFF	-	TRBV10-1	TRBJ2-1	-
TGTGCCAGCAGCAAGGGGCTCGCGGGCGGCGGCAAAGAGACGCAGTACTTC	CASSKGLAGGGKETQYF	-	TRBV6-4	TRBJ2-5	-
TGTGCCAGCAGCATCTACGCCGGGAACACCGGGGAGCTGTTTTTT	CASSIYAGNTGELFF	-	TRBV6-1	TRBJ2-2	few
TGTGCCAGCAGTTTAGTGGGGGGGGGAGCCACAGATACTCAGTATTTT	CASSLVGGGATDTQYF	TRBD2	TRBV27	TRBJ2-3	-
TGTGCCGGCAGGGGGGTGTGGGCCAAAAATATTCAGTACTTC	CAGRGVWAKNIQYF	-	TRBV11-2	TRBJ2-4	-
TGTGCCAGCAGTTTATTCCCATCGGGACTAGCGGGGGGCTCCTACGAGCAGTACTTC	CASSLFPSGLAGGSYEQYF	TRBD2	TRBV27	TRBJ2-7	few
TGTGCCAGCAGTGTGTTGGGGCTGGGAGCCAAAAATATTCAGTATTTC	CASSVLGLGAKNIQYF	-	TRBV6-1	TRBJ2-4	-
TGTGCCAGCAGCTCTTGGGGGCAAACAGCCAAAGACACGCAGTACTTC	CASSSWGQTAKDTQYF	-	TRBV27	TRBJ2-7	-
TGTGCCAGCCGGGGCTCCGGGGAGCTGTTTTTT	CASRGSGELFF	-	TRBV6-5	TRBJ2-2	medium-sized
TGTGCCAGCAGTTTCGAGGAGACCCAGTACTTC	CASSFEETQYF	-	TRBV12-3/TRBV12-4	TRBJ2-5	-
TGTGCCAGCACCCGGACAGGGGCGGAGGAGCAGTACTTC	CASTRTGAEEQYF	TRBD1	TRBV6-1	TRBJ2-7	few
TGTGCCAGCAGCTTAGTGGGGGGGGGGGGGGGGGGGGGGGGGGGGGGGGGCTACAATGAGCAGTTCTTC	CASSLVGGGGGGGGGGGYNEQFF	TRBD2	TRBV7-2	TRBJ2-1	few
TGTGCCAGCAGCCAAGAGACAGGGGTATTCTACGAGCAGTACTTC	CASSQETGVFYEQYF	TRBD1	TRBV14	TRBJ2-7	-
TGTGCCAGCAGTTTCCGACAGGGCGCTTTGAATGAGCAGTTCTTC	CASSFRQGALNEQFF	TRBD1	TRBV6-2/TRBV6-3	TRBJ2-1	many
TGTGCCAGCAGTTACAGGGGCGGGGAGCTGTTTTTT	CASSYRGGELFF	-	TRBV6-5	TRBJ2-2	many
TGTGCCAGCAGGCCCCCGGGACCGCCCCAAGAGACCCAGTACTTC	CASRPPGPPQETQYF	-	TRBV6-1	TRBJ2-5	few
TGTGCCAGCAGCCCCACCCAGAGGGCTGAAGCTTTCTTT	CASSPTQRAEAFF	-	TRBV7-2	TRBJ1-1	many
TGTGCCGTGGGGGCCGGGGGCCGCGACACAGAGACCCAGTACTTT	CAVGAGGRDTETQYF	-	TRBV10-3	TRBJ2-5	-